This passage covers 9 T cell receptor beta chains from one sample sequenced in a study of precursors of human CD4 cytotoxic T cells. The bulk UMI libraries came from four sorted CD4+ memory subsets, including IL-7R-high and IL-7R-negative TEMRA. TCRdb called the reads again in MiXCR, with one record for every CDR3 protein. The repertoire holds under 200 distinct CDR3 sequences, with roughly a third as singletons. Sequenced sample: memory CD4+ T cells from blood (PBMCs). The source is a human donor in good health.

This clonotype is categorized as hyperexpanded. CDR3 sequence reads: CSANKDGIAKNIQYF. The DNA of the CDR3 is TGCAGCGCCAACAAAGACGGAATAGCCAAAAACATTCAGTACTTC. This chain joins TRBV29-1 and TRBJ2-4; no reliable D call. The V gene's germline CDR1 is SQVTM and CDR2 ANQGSEA. This CDR3 has 15 residues. V lost 7 bases to trimming and J lost 0 bases, with 16 bases between them. The full variable domain, rest sourced from reference TRBV29-1 and TRBJ2-4, is SAVISQKPSRDICQRGTSLTIQCQVDSQVTMMFWYRQQPGQSLTLIATANQGSEATYESGFVIDKFPISRPNLTFSTLTVSNMSPEDSSIYLCSANKDGIAKNIQYFGAGTRLSVL.

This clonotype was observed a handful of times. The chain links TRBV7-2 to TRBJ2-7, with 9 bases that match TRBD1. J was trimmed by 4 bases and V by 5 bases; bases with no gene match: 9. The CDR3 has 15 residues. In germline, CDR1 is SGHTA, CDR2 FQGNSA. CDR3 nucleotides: TGTGCCAGCAGCCCAAATCCGGGACAGGGTTACGAGCAGTACTTC. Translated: CASSPNPGQGYEQYF.

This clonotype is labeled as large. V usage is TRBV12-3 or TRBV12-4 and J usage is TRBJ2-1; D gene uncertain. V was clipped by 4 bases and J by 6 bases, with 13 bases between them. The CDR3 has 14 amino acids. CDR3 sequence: CASSWSSISNEQFF. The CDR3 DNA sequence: TGTGCCAGCAGTTGGTCTAGTATTAGCAATGAGCAGTTCTTC.

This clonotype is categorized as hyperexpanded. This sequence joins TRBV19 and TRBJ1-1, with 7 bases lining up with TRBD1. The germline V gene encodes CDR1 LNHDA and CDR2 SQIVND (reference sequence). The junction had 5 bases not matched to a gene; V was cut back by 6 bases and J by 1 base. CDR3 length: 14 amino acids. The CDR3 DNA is TGTGCCAGTAGCCGACAGGGAGGGAACACTGAAGCTTTCTTT. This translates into CASSRQGGNTEAFF. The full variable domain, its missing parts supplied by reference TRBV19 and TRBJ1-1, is DGGITQSPKYLFRKEGQNVTLSCEQNLNHDAMYWYRQDPGQGLRLIYYSQIVNDFQKGDIAEGYSVSREKKESFPLTVTSAQKNPTAFYLCASSRQGGNTEAFFGQGTRLTVV.

As DNA, the CDR3 is TGCAGCGTCGGGGACTATCCGGAGCAGTACTTC. Its translation: CSVGDYPEQYF. The gene calls are TRBV29-1 and TRBJ2-4; the match to TRBD2 covers 7 bases. V gave up 6 bases and J gave up 13 bases; unmatched junction bases: 9. CDR1 is SQVTM and CDR2 is ANQGSEA in the germline V gene. There are 11 residues in the CDR3.

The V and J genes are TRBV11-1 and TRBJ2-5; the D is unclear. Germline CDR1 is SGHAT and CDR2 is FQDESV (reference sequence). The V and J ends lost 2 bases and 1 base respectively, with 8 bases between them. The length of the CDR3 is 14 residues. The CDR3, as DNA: TGTGCCAGCAGCTTAAGCACCATCCAAGAGACCCAGTACTTC. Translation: CASSLSTIQETQYF.

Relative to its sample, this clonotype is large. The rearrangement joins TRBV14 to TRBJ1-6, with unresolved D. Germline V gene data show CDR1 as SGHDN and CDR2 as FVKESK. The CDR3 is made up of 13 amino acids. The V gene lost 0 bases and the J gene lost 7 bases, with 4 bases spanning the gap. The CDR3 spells CASSQDWNSPLHF. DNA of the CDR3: TGTGCCAGCAGCCAAGATTGGAATTCACCCCTCCACTTT.

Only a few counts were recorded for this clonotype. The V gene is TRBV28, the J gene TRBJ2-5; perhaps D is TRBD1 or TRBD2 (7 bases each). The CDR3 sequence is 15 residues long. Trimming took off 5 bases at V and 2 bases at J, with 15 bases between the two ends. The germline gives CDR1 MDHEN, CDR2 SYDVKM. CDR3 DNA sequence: TGTGCCAGCAGTCCCTCAGGGGGAGGGCAAGAGACCCAGTACTTC. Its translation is CASSPSGGGQETQYF.

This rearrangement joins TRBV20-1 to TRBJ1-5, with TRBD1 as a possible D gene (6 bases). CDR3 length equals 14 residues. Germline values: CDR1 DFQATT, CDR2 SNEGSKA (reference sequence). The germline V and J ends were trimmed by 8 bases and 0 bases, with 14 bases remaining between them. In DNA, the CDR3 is TGCAGTACCCAAGGACAGAATAGCAATCAGCCCCAGCATTTT. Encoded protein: CSTQGQNSNQPQHF.